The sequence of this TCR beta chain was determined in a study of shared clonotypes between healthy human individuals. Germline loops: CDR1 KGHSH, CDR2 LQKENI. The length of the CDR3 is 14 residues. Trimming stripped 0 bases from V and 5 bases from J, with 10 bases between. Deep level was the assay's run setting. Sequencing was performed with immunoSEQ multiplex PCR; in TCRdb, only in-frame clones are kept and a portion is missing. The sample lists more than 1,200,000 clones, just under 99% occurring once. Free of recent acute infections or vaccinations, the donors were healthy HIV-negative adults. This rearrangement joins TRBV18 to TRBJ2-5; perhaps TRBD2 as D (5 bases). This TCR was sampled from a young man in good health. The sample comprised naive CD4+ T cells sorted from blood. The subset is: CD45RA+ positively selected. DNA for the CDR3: TGTGCCAGCTCACCACCTTCGGGATATGAGACCCAGTACTTC. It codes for CASSPPSGYETQYF.